The 10 T cell receptor beta chains below were found in one sample sequenced in a study of T cells in localized non-small cell lung cancer. Libraries were prepared by immunoSEQ multiplex PCR; TCRdb keeps only in-frame clonotypes and omits some of them. The repertoire holds approximately 150,000 clones, with 89% as singletons. Source: peripheral blood, taken before any cancer treatment. These receptors came from a female donor older than 55 with stage I lung adenocarcinoma.

V and J are TRBV28 and TRBJ1-2; D gene ambiguous. The V gene lost 10 bases and the J gene lost 3 bases, with 9 bases spanning the gap. Germline-derived CDR1 and CDR2 are MDHEN and SYDVKM. The CDR3 consists of 11 residues. For the CDR3, the DNA is TGTGCCACCGTCTTTTACTATGGCTACACCTTC. As protein: CATVFYYGYTF.

This clone was found once. V and J are TRBV2 and TRBJ1-1; maybe TRBD1 (6 bases). The CDR3 runs to 16 residues. Germline CDR1 SNHLY, CDR2 FYNNEI. The V end was cut by 7 bases, the J end by 0 bases, with 18 bases between. CDR3 residues: CASTPLIGGVNTEAFF. The CDR3 DNA follows: TGTGCCAGCACCCCTCTGATAGGGGGGGTGAACACTGAAGCTTTCTTT.

The chain has TRBV27 and TRBJ2-7, with 9 nucleotides matching TRBD2. The CDR3 spans 13 residues. Germline CDR1 MNHEY, CDR2 SMNVEV (reference sequence). Trimming at V came to 6 bases and at J to 7 bases, leaving 7 bases not matched to a gene. CDR3 DNA sequence: TGTGCCAGCAGGACTAGCGGAGCAATTGAGCAGTACTTC. As protein: CASRTSGAIEQYF.

The chain combines TRBV14 with TRBJ2-1; D is unclear. With 0 bases removed from V and 9 bases from J, the gap between germline ends came to 12 bases. This CDR3 is 14 amino acids long. Per germline, CDR1 SGHDN and CDR2 FVKESK. This chain's CDR3 is CASSQEVPSGEQFF. In DNA form, the CDR3 reads TGTGCCAGCAGCCAAGAGGTTCCATCCGGTGAGCAGTTCTTC.

This chain joins TRBV27 and TRBJ1-2; 7 bases map to TRBD1. The CDR3 runs 15 residues. The germline gives CDR1 MNHEY, CDR2 SMNVEV (reference sequence). With V trimmed by 3 bases and J by 0 bases, 4 bases remained unmatched. CDR3 residues: CASSFGQGANYGYTF. The CDR3 DNA follows: TGTGCCAGCAGTTTCGGGCAGGGGGCTAACTATGGCTACACCTTC.

The J gene is TRBJ1-5, the V gene TRBV19, with a tentative D call TRBD1 (5 bases). From germline, CDR1 is LNHDA and CDR2 SQIVND (reference sequence). The ends were cut back, 6 bases at V and 7 bases at J, with 10 bases in the middle. This CDR3 spans 12 amino acids. The CDR3 nucleotides are TGTGCCAGTAGGAGGGGTGGCCAGCCCCAGCATTTT. This encodes CASRRGGQPQHF.

V usage is TRBV11-2 and J usage is TRBJ2-5, with unresolved D. The CDR3 spans 14 residues. Germline-derived CDR1 and CDR2 are SGHAT and FQNNGV. V lost 2 bases, J lost 0 bases, and 7 bases lay in between. CDR3: CASSLRPYQETQYF. Written as DNA, the CDR3 is TGTGCCAGCAGCTTACGGCCGTACCAAGAGACCCAGTACTTC.

The genes are TRBV5-1 and TRBJ2-2; tentatively, D is TRBD1 (6 bases). The germline V gene encodes CDR1 SGHRS and CDR2 YFSETQ. Trimming took 0 bases from V and 4 from J, leaving 13 bases between them. The CDR3 contains 16 residues. DNA for the CDR3: TGCGCCAGCAGCTTGGCCTCACAGGGATTCACCGGGGAGCTGTTTTTT. Translation gives CASSLASQGFTGELFF.

In its sample, this clone was seen once. V gene TRBV2 combines with J gene TRBJ2-7; a possible D gene is TRBD2 (6 bases). The CDR3 contains 14 residues. The germline gives CDR1 SNHLY, CDR2 FYNNEI. Between the trimmed V and J ends, which lost 7 bases and 0 bases, there was a span of 13 bases. CDR3 DNA: TGTGCCAGCACCCCCGGGACTCACTCCTACGAGCAGTACTTC. Translation: CASTPGTHSYEQYF.

This clone was seen only once. This rearrangement joins TRBV6-6 to TRBJ1-1; D is unclear. Trimming removed 0 bases at V and 2 bases at J, with 10 bases between. The CDR3 loop spans 15 amino acids. Germline V gene sequence: CDR1 MNHNY, CDR2 SVGAGI (reference sequence). The CDR3 reads CASSYSPTFNTEAFF. The CDR3, as DNA: TGTGCCAGCAGTTACTCCCCCACCTTCAACACTGAAGCTTTCTTT.